Listed here is a single TCR beta chain. This sample was included in a study of blood T cell repertoires in COVID-19. Overall study: COVID-19 samples collected from the United States, Italy and Spain covered acute and convalescent phases. The analysed material was cDNA or gDNA that came from T cells, B-cell-depleted T cells, or PBMCs.

As processed by the authors: Amplifying reference gene primers gave estimates of nucleated cell counts. TCRdb keeps only in-frame clones here, not all; method: immunoSEQ multiplex PCR. Clonal size and the V and J genes are those of that table, whereas D and trimming came from the DNA. The sample lists approximately 180,000 clones, roughly 85% occurring once. The CDR3 sequence is 13 residues long. V gave up 1 base and J gave up 4 bases, with 5 bases separating them. The chain joins TRBV12-3 or TRBV12-4 to TRBJ1-3; D remains unclear. This TCR derives from a human donor with active or convalescent COVID-19. The donor label of this sample is uncertain. Sequences were obtained from peripheral blood. The CDR3: CASSLDSGNTIYF. The CDR3 DNA is TGTGCCAGCAGTTTAGATTCGGGAAACACCATATATTTT.